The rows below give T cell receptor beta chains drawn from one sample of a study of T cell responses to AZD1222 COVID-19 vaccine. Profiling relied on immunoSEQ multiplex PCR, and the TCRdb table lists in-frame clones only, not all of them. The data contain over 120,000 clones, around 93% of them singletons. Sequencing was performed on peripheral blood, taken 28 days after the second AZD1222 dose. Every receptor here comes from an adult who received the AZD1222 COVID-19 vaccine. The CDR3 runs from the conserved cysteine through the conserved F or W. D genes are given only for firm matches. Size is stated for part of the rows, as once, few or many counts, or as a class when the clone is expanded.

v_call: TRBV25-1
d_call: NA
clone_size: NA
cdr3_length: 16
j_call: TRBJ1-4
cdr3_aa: CASSEFDGGYNEKLFF
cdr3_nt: TGTGCCAGCAGTGAATTCGACGGGGGTTATAATGAAAAACTGTTTTTT

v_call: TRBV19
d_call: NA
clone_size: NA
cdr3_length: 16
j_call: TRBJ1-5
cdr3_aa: CASSYGTGNSNQPQHF
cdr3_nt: TGTGCCAGTAGTTATGGGACGGGGAATAGCAATCAGCCCCAGCATTTT

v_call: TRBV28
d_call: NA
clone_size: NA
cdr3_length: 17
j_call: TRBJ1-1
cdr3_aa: CASSSPGLKGGGTEAFF
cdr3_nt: TGTGCCAGCAGTTCACCAGGGCTAAAAGGGGGAGGTACTGAAGCTTTCTTT

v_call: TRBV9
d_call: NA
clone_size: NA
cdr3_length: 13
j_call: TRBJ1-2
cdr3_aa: CASSDGTTGGYTF
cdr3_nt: TGTGCCAGCAGCGACGGGACGACGGGGGGCTACACCTTC

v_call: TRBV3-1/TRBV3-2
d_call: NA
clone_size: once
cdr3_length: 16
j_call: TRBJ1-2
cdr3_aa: CASSQEAGNTNYGYTF
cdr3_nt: TGTGCCAGCAGCCAAGAGGCGGGTAATACTAACTATGGCTACACCTTC

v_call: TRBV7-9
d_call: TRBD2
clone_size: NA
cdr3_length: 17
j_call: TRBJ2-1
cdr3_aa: CASSALYSRGRYNEQFF
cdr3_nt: TGTGCCAGCAGCGCCTTATACTCGCGGGGGAGGTACAATGAGCAGTTCTTC

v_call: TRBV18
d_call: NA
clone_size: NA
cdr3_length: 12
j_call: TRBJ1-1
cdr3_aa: CASSPPSVEAFF
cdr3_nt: TGTGCCAGCTCACCACCATCGGTTGAAGCTTTCTTT

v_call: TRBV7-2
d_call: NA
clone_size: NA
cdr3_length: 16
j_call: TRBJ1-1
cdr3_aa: CASSFATVNLNTEAFF
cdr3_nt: TGTGCCAGCAGCTTCGCTACTGTAAATCTGAACACTGAAGCTTTCTTT

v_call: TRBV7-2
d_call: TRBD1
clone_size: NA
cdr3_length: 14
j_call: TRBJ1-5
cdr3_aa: CASSKDRGLQPQHF
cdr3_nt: TGTGCCAGCAGCAAAGACAGGGGCCTGCAGCCCCAGCATTTT

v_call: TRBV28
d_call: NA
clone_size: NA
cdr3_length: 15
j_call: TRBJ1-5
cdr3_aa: CASHSWGNKDQPQHF
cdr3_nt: TGTGCCAGCCACTCATGGGGGAACAAAGATCAGCCCCAGCATTTT

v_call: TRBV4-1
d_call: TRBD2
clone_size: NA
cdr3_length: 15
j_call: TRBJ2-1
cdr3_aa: CASSQASSGRGEQFF
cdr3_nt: TGCGCCAGCAGCCAAGCCTCTAGCGGGAGAGGAGAGCAGTTCTTC

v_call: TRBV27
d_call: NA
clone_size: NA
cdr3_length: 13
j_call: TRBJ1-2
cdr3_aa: CASSHRVGYGYTF
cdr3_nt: TGTGCCAGCAGCCACAGGGTGGGCTACGGCTACACCTTC

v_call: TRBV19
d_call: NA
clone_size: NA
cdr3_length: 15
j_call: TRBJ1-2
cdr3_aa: CASSINPVREYGYTF
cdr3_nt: TGTGCCAGTAGTATAAACCCCGTGAGGGAATATGGCTACACCTTC

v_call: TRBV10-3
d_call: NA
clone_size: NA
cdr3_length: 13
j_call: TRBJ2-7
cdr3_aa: CAISEVGPYEQYF
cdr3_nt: TGTGCCATCAGTGAAGTGGGGCCCTACGAGCAGTACTTC

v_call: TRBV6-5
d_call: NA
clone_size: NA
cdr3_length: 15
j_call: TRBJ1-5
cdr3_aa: CASSYGWSSNQPQHF
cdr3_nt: TGTGCCAGCAGTTACGGGTGGTCCAGCAATCAGCCCCAGCATTTT

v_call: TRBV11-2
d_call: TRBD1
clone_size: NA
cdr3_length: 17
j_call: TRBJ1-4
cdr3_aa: CASSYPTQGATNEKLFF
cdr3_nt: TGTGCCAGCAGCTACCCAACACAGGGGGCAACTAATGAAAAACTGTTTTTT

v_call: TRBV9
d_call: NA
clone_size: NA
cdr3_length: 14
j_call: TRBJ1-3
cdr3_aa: CASGKGISGNTIYF
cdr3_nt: TGTGCCAGCGGGAAAGGGATCTCTGGAAACACCATATATTTT

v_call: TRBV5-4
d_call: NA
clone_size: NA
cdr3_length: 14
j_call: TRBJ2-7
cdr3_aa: CASSLVVQAGEQYF
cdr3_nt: TGTGCCAGCAGCTTGGTGGTCCAGGCCGGCGAGCAGTACTTC

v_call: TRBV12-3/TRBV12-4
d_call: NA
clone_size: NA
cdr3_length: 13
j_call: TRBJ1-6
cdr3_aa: CASSLEGNSPLHF
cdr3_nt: TGTGCCAGCAGTTTAGAGGGAAATTCACCCCTCCACTTT

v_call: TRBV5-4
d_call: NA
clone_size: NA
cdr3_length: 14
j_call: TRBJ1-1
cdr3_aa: CASSRQSLNTEAFF
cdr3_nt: TGTGCCAGCAGCAGGCAGAGTTTGAACACTGAAGCTTTCTTT

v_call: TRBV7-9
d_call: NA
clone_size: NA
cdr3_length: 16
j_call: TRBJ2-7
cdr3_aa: CASSLARGFDTHEQYF
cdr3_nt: TGTGCCAGCAGCTTAGCGCGCGGGTTTGATACCCACGAGCAGTACTTC

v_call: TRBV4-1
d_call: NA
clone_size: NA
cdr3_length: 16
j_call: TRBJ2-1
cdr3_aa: CASSQGGLPGDNEQFF
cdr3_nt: TGCGCCAGCAGCCAAGGGGGGCTTCCCGGGGACAATGAGCAGTTCTTC

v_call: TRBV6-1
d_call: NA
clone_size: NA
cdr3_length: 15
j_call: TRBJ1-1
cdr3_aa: CASSEGYRTVTEAFF
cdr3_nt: TGTGCCAGCAGTGAAGGGTACAGAACCGTCACTGAAGCTTTCTTT

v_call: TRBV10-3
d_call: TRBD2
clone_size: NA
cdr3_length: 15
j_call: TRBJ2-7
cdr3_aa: CAISELAGGGSEQYF
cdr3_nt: TGTGCCATCAGTGAGTTAGCGGGAGGGGGAAGCGAGCAGTACTTC

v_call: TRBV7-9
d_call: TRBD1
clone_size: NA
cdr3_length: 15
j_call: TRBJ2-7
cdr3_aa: CASSQPRTGDHEQYF
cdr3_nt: TGTGCCAGCAGCCAACCCCGGACAGGGGACCACGAGCAGTACTTC

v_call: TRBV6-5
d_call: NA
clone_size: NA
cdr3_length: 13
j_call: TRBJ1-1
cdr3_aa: CASSLAGNTEAFF
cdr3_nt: TGTGCCAGCAGTTTGGCAGGGAACACTGAAGCTTTCTTT

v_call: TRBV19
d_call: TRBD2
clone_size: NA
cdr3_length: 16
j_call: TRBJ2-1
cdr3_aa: CASSISSSGVPNEQFF
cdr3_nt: TGTGCCAGTAGTATAAGTTCTAGCGGGGTCCCCAATGAGCAGTTCTTC

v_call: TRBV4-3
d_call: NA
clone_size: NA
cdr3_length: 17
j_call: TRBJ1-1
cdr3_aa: CASSQDLVVRVGTEAFF
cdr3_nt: TGCGCCAGCAGCCAAGATCTCGTAGTTAGGGTGGGCACTGAAGCTTTCTTT

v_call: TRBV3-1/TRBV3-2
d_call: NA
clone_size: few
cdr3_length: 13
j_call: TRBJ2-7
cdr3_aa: CASSQGLAYEQYF
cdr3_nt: TGTGCCAGCAGCCAAGGTCTCGCGTACGAGCAGTACTTC

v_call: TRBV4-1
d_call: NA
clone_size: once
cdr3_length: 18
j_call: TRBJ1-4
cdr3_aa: CASSHPRGRRATNEKLFF
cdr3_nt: TGCGCCAGCAGCCACCCAAGAGGCAGACGCGCAACTAATGAAAAACTGTTTTTT

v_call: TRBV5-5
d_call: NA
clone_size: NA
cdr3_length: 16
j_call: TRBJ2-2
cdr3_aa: CASSYWDLSNTGELFF
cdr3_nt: TGTGCCAGCAGCTACTGGGACCTATCGAACACCGGGGAGCTGTTTTTT

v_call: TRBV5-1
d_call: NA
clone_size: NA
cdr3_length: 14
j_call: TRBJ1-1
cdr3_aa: CASSLGHSGGLAFF
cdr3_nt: TGCGCCAGCAGCTTGGGTCATAGCGGGGGGCTAGCTTTCTTT

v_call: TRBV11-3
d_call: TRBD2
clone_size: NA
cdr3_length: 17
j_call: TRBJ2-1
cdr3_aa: CASSSSRGLAGDNEQFF
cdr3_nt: TGTGCCAGCAGTTCTAGCCGCGGGCTAGCGGGAGACAATGAGCAGTTCTTC

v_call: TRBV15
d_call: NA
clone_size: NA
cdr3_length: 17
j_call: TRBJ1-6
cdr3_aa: CATSRVPKYSYNSPLHF
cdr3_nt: TGTGCCACCAGCAGAGTCCCCAAGTACTCCTATAATTCACCCCTCCACTTT

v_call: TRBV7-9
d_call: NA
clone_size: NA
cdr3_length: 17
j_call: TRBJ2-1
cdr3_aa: CASSFVILLTGYNEQFF
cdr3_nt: TGTGCCAGCAGCTTCGTAATCTTACTTACAGGGTACAATGAGCAGTTCTTC

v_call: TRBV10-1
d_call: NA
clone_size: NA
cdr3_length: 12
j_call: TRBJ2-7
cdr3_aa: CASSERTAEQYF
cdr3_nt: TGCGCCAGCAGTGAGAGGACAGCCGAGCAGTACTTC

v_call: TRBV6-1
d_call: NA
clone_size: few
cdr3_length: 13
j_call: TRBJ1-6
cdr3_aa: CASSEQGNSPLHF
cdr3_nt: TGTGCCAGCAGTGAGCAGGGCAATTCACCCCTCCACTTT

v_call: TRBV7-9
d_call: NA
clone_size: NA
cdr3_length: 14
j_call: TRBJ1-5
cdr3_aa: CASSLGQSNQPQHF
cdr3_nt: TGTGCCAGCAGCTTGGGGCAGAGCAATCAGCCCCAGCATTTT

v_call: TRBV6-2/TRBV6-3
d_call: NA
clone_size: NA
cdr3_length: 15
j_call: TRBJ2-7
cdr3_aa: CASSSPGGMAYEQYF
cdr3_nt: TGTGCCAGCAGCTCCCCCGGAGGGATGGCCTACGAGCAGTACTTC

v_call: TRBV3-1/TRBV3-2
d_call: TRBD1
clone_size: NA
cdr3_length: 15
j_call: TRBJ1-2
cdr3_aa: CASSLGTGDIYGYTF
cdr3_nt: TGTGCCAGCAGCCTCGGGACAGGGGATATCTATGGCTACACCTTC

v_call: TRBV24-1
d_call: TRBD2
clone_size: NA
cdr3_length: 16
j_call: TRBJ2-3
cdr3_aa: CATSDRTSGSRNTQYF
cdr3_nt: TGTGCCACCAGTGACCGGACTAGCGGGAGCAGAAATACGCAGTATTTT

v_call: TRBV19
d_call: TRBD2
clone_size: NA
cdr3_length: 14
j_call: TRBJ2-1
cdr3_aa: CASTGSGSFNEQFF
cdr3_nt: TGTGCCAGTACCGGTAGCGGGAGTTTCAATGAGCAGTTCTTC

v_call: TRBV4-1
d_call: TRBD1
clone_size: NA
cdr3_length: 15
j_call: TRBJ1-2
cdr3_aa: CASSHLTGRNYGYTF
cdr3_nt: TGCGCCAGCAGCCACCTGACAGGGAGGAACTATGGCTACACCTTC

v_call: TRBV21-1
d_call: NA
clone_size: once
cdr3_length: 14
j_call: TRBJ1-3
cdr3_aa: CATPELKVGNTIYF
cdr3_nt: TGTGCCACCCCCGAACTCAAGGTGGGAAACACCATATATTTT

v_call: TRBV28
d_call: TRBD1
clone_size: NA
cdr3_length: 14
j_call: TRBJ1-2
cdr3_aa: CASSLDGQGDGYTF
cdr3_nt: TGTGCCAGCAGTTTAGACGGACAGGGTGATGGCTACACCTTC

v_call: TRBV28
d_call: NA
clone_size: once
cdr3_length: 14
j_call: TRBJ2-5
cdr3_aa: CASSLPGIRETQYF
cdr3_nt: TGTGCCAGCAGCCTACCCGGGATCCGGGAGACCCAGTACTTC

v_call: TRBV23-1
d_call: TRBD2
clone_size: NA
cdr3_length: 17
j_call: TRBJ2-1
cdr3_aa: CASTEAVAGGSGHEQFF
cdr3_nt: TGCGCCAGCACCGAGGCGGTAGCGGGAGGGTCAGGGCATGAGCAGTTCTTC

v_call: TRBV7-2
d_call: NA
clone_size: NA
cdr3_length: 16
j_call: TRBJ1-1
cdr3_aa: CASSLGIVVMNTEAFF
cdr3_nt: TGTGCCAGCAGCTTAGGGATCGTGGTGATGAACACTGAAGCTTTCTTT

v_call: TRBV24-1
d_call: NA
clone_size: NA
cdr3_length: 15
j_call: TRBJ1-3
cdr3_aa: CATSDARDTGNTIYF
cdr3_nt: TGTGCCACCAGTGATGCTCGGGACACTGGAAACACCATATATTTT